What follows describes a single T cell receptor beta chain. Only a few counts were recorded for this clonotype. Its recognized antigen is unknown. No clone much larger than this one lies a single base away; base qualities are absent. Libraries were prepared through multiplex PCR. This sample was sequenced with an Illumina HiSeq 4000. CDR3 regions were amplified by Arm-PCR with iRepertoire HTBI primers to construct TCR beta libraries. Before sequencing, the PCR products underwent gel purification. The original pipeline was this. A total of 60 to 80 TRBV and more than twelve TRBJ segments were identified across samples and were used for gene usage analysis of CDR3 amino acid clonotypes. COPE and FqMerger were used to merge the filtered high-quality paired reads into contigs. BLAST was used to align contigs to IMGT TRBV, TRBD and TRBJ reference genes, and CDR3 was defined according to IMGT. Highly expanded clones were defined as clonotypes with a frequency above 0.1%. Repertoire diversity was measured by Shannon entropy, and V-J evenness by the Gini coefficient. A clonotype was considered public if more than one individual shared it. TCRdb itself trimmed the public reads at Q25 with fastp, ran MiXCR and retained productive beta chains. Rows merge per CDR3 protein into single entries with the most common DNA and genes. The V and J calls here are based on TCRdb, not the publication. This sample is represented by some 250,000 distinct CDR3 sequences; 18% of them were singletons. The ten largest clones take up 12% to 15% of the sample.

The cysteine opens and the phenylalanine closes a CDR3 of 16 amino acids. The only DNA kept is the CDR3, 48 bases in frame from the first base. CDR1 and CDR2, looked up from the germline V gene, are ENHRY and SYGVKD. V is reduced by 2 bases and J by 7 bases, leaving a spacing of 17 bases between them. Sample time point, as interpreted from the label and publication: newly diagnosed GD, antithyroid drugs for less than 3 months. RNA was extracted from PBMCs in TRIzol for both TCR sequencing and RNA sequencing. The diagnosis of Graves' disease was made according to American Thyroid Association guidelines. The patients came from an endocrinology department in Xi'an, China. Each patient gave 7 to 9.5 milliliters of peripheral blood, collected in an EDTA anticoagulant tube. Ficoll Paque Plus density gradient separation was used to isolate PBMCs, and no further T cell sorting was performed. An Agilent 2100 Bioanalyzer and agarose gel were used to check RNA quality, and a NanoDrop 2000 was used to measure RNA concentration.

This record belongs to a study of regulatory T cells in long-lasting Graves disease (TCRdb year 2021). Describing the broader study: Antithyroid drugs had been taken for less than 3 months by newly diagnosed Graves' disease patients. Patients with persistent Graves' disease were compared with patients with newly diagnosed Graves' disease using TCR sequencing and RNA sequencing of peripheral blood. A total of 35 or so samples were covered by TCR sequencing, comprising around 13 persistent and some 20 newly diagnosed Graves' disease patients. The study was registered as a clinical trial and conducted in China.

General conclusions and limits of the study: Compared with newly diagnosed patients, patients with persistent Graves' disease had lower TCR Shannon entropy and fewer highly expanded clones, which suggests clonal expansion. Sequencing and analysis were limited to the TCR beta chain. More public clonotypes were shared among persistent patients (roughly 3,000) than among newly diagnosed patients (roughly 1,000). Peripheral blood alone was examined, since thyroid tissue, which constituted the primary lesion, could not be accessed. The small sample size was acknowledged by the authors as a limitation that may reduce accuracy. Preferential use of TRBV28, TRBJ1-2 and TRBJ2-5 was observed in persistent disease, whereas TRBV20-1 and TRBJ2-1 were favored in newly diagnosed disease.

These data were likewise used in another study, on T cells in Graves' hyperthyroidism and ophthalmopathy. The second source states: A patient counted as having stable Graves' hyperthyroidism if no progression to ophthalmopathy occurred over 18 months of follow-up. Hyperthyroidism patients were newly diagnosed, with disease duration under 2 months, and aged 18 to 65 years. The study excluded patients with uncontrolled infections, other autoimmune diseases, pregnancy or lactation. Diagnoses were based on clinical symptoms, serum thyroxine and TRAb, thyroid ultrasound and orbital computed tomography. A first-round RT-PCR of the TCR CDR3 used the HTBI primer set with the Qiagen OneStep RT-PCR kit. Most expanded thyroid clonotypes (frequency above 0.001) were also found in blood, which suggests that blood repertoires may mirror thyroid immune responses. A model built on a 13 V-J signature distinguished ophthalmopathy from stable hyperthyroidism, reaching roughly 88% sensitivity and approximately 83% specificity in cross-validation and 80%/75% in testing. During validation, the model predicted progression to ophthalmopathy a median of around six months ahead of onset, with around 71% sensitivity and more than 72% specificity. To identify TCR V-J signatures that set the groups apart, the researchers used a discovery cohort of 100 patients, made up of 40 to 45 with Graves' ophthalmopathy and some 60 with stable Graves' hyperthyroidism. An independent validation cohort of some 18 hyperthyroidism patients and about 16 patients who later progressed to ophthalmopathy tested prospective prediction of ophthalmopathy. For training and testing, the 80 to 100 patients in the discovery cohort were randomly divided in a 7:3 ratio. In addition, the study compared T-cell repertoires in thyroid tissue and in blood from several Graves' hyperthyroidism patients. After blood sampling, hyperthyroidism patients were treated with methimazole at a starting dose of 30 mg daily, and ophthalmopathy patients were treated with high-dose intravenous methylprednisolone. A second multiplex PCR round built the libraries, followed by size selection and purification. Libraries were sequenced paired-end with 100 bp reads on an Illumina HiSeq2000. SOAPnuke was used to process the raw data, removing reads that contained adapters or uncalled bases, had a mean Phred below 15, or lacked an exact match to the constant primer or identifier. High-quality paired reads were merged using COPE v1.2.5, and each unique nucleotide sequence was defined as a clonotype. Clonotypes were aligned to IMGT TRBV, TRBD and TRBJ reference segments using MiTCR v1.1. The analysis was restricted to V-J combinations with a frequency above 0.0001, which together covered over 99% of the repertoires. A TCS score was defined as the ratio of F50 (clonal expansion) to E x V (chaos), with BLOSUM62-based TCRdist applied between CDR3 peptides within each V-J. Welch's t-statistics and random forest reduced 450 to 600 V-J features to fewer than 15, which were used in a naive Bayes classifier (R e1071). Sample size was not statistically predetermined, and blinding of investigators to group allocation was not performed. According to the paper, TCR Vbeta CDR3 sequencing was carried out on 135 peripheral blood samples, which came from over 40 ophthalmopathy, fewer than 80 hyperthyroidism and about 17 progressor patients.

The receptor was isolated from a woman aged 25 to 39 with Graves disease. Donor details come from another sample of the same person, matched by shared clones. The rearrangement joined TRBV10-3 to TRBJ2-2; D gene: possibly TRBD1, on 5 matching bases. The input for sequencing was peripheral blood mononuclear cells (PBMCs), taken at new diagnosis, from a patient treated with antithyroid drugs. For the CDR3, the sequence is CAISEVSVGRGGELFF. The nucleotides read TGTGCCATCAGTGAGGTGTCAGTGGGAAGGGGCGGGGAGCTGTTTTTT.